Detailed here is one T cell receptor beta chain. Recently diagnosed hyperthyroidism of less than 2 months' duration affected patients aged 18 to 65. Researchers took RNA transcripts and amplified the TCR beta CDR3 regions from them. The study used the HTBI primer set for a first-round RT-PCR of the TCR CDR3. A single record per CDR3 protein comes from TCRdb applying MiXCR to the multiplex PCR reads. The sample records approximately 510,000 distinct CDR3 sequences, around 21% being singletons. This specimen belongs to a study of T cells in Graves' hyperthyroidism and ophthalmopathy. Sequenced sample: blood. The receptor comes from a man aged 18 to 30 with Graves' hyperthyroidism.

In DNA form, the CDR3 reads TGTGCCAGCAGTAGAACCCGCAGGGGCTACACTGAAGCTTTCTTT. It yields the protein CASSRTRRGYTEAFF. V and J are TRBV12-3 or TRBV12-4 and TRBJ1-1, with a tentative D call TRBD1 (6 bases). V lost 5 bases to trimming and J lost 3 bases, with 16 bases between them. The CDR3 loop spans 15 amino acids.